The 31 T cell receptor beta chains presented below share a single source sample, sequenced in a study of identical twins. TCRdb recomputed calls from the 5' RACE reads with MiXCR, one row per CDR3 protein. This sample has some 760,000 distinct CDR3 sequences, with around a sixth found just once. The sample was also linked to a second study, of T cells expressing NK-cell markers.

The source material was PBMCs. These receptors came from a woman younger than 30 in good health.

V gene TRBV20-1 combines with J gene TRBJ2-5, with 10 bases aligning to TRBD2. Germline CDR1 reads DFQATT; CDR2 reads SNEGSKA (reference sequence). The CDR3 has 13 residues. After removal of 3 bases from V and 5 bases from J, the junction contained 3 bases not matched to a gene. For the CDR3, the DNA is TGCAGTGCTAGGCCAGCGGGGGGGGAGACCCAGTACTTC. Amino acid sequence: CSARPAGGETQYF.

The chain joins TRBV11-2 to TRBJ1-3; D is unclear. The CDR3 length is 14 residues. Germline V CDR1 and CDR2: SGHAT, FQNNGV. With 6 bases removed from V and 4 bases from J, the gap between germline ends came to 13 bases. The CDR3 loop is CASSQALRGNTIYF. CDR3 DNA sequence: TGTGCCAGCAGTCAAGCTCTGCGGGGAAACACCATATATTTT.

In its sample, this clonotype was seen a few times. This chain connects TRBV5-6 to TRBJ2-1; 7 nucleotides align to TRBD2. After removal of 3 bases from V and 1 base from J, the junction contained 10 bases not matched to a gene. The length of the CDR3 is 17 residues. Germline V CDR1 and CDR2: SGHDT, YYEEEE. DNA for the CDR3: TGTGCCAGCAGCTGGGACTTAGCGGGCCCATCCTACAATGAGCAGTTCTTC. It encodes CASSWDLAGPSYNEQFF. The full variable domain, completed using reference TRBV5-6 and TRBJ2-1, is DAGVTQSPTHLIKTRGQQVTLRCSPKSGHDTVSWYQQALGQGPQFIFQYYEEEERQRGNFPDRFSGHQFPNYSSELNVNALLLGDSALYLCASSWDLAGPSYNEQFFGPGTRLTVL.

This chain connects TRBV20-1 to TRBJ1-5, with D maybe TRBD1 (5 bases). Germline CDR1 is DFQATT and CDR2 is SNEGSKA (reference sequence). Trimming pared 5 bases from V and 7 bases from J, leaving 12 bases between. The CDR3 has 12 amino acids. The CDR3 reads CSALGGGQPQHF. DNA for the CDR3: TGCAGTGCTCTCGGGGGGGGACAGCCCCAGCATTTT.

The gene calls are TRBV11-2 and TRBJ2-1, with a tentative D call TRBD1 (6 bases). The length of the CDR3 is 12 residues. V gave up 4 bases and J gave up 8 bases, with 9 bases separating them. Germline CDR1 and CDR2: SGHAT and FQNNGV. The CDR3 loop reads CASSSHRDEQFF. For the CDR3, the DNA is TGTGCCAGCAGCTCACACAGGGATGAGCAGTTCTTC.

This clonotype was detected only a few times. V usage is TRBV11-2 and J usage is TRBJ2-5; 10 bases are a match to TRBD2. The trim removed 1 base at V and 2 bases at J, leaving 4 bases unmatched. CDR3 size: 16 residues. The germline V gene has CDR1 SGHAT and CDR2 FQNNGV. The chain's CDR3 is CASSLGTSGIQETQYF. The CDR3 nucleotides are TGTGCCAGCAGCTTAGGTACTAGCGGGATTCAAGAGACCCAGTACTTC.

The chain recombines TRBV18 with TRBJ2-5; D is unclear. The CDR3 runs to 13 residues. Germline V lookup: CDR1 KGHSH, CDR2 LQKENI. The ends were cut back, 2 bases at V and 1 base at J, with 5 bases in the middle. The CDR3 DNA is TGTGCCAGCTCACCAATCAGCCAAGAGACCCAGTACTTC. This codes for CASSPISQETQYF.

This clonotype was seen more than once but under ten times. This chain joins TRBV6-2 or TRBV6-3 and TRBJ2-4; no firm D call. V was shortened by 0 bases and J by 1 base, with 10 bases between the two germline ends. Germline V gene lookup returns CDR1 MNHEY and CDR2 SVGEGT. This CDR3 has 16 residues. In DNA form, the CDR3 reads TGTGCCAGCAGTTACTCGGGCAGAGACGCCAAAAACATTCAGTACTTC. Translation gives CASSYSGRDAKNIQYF.

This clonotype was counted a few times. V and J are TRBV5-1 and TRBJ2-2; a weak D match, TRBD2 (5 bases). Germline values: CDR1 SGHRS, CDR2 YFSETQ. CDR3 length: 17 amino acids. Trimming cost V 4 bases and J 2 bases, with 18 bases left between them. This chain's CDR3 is CASSPAIRSANTGELFF. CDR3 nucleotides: TGCGCCAGCAGCCCAGCTATCCGTAGCGCCAACACCGGGGAGCTGTTTTTT.

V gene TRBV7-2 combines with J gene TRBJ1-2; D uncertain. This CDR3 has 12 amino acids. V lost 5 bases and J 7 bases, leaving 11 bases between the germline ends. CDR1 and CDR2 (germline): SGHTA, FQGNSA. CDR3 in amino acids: CASSLMQCGYTF. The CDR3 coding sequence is TGTGCCAGCAGCCTGATGCAGTGTGGCTACACCTTC.

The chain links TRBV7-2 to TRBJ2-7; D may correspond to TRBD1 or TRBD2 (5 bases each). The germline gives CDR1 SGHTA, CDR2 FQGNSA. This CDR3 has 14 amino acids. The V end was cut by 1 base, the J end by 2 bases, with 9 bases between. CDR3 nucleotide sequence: TGTGCCAGCAGCTTAGGGGACCCCCCCTACGAGCAGTACTTC. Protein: CASSLGDPPYEQYF.

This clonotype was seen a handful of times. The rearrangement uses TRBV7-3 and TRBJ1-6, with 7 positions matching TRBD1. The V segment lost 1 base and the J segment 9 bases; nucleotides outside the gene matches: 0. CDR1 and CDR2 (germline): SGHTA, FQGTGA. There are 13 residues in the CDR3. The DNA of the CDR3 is TGTGCCAGCAGCTTAAAGGGGGCTTCACCCCTCCACTTT. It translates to CASSLKGASPLHF.

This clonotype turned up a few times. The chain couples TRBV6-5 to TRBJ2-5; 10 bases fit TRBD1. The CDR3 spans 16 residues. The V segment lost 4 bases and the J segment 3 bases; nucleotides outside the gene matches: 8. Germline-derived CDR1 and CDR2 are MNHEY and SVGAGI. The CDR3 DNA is TGTGCCAGCAGTTCCCCGCCGGGACAGGGGAAAGAGACCCAGTACTTC. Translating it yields CASSSPPGQGKETQYF.

CDR3: CASQLDSSYEQYF. The CDR3 DNA reads as TGTGCCAGCCAATTGGACAGCTCCTACGAGCAGTACTTC. The J gene is TRBJ2-7, the V gene TRBV6-6; a weak D match, TRBD1 (6 bases). Trimming shortened V by 8 bases and J by 0 bases, and 11 bases separated the two germline ends. Germline CDR1 reads MNHNY; CDR2 reads SVGAGI (reference sequence). The CDR3 totals 13 residues.

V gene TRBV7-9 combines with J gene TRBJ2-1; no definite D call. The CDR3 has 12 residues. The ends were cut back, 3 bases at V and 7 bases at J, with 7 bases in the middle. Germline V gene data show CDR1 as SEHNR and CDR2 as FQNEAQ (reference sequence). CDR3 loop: CASSFYANEQFF. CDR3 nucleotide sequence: TGTGCCAGCAGCTTCTATGCAAATGAGCAGTTCTTC.

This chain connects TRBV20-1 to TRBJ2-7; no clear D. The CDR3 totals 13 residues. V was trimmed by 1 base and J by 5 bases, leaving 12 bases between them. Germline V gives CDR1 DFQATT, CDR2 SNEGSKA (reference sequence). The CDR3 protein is CSARAIGRNEQYF. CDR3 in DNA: TGCAGTGCTAGAGCTATAGGTAGAAACGAGCAGTACTTC.

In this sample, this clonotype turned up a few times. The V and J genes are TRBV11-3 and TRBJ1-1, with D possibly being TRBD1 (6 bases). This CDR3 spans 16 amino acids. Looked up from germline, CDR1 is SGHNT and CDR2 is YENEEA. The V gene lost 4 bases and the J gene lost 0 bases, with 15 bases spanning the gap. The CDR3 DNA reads TGTGCCAGCAGCTCCCAGGGGAGAAATATGAACACTGAAGCTTTCTTT. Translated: CASSSQGRNMNTEAFF.

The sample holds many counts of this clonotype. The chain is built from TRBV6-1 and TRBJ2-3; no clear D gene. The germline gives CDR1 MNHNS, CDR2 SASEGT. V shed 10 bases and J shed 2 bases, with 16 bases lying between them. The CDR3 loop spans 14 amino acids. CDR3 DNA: TGTGCCACCCGCGACCCCCGTGCCACAGATACGCAGTATTTT. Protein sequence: CATRDPRATDTQYF.

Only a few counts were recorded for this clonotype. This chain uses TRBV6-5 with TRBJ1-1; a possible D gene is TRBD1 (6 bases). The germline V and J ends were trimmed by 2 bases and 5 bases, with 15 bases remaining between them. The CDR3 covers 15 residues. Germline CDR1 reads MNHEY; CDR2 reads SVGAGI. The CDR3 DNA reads TGTGCCAGCAGTTACAGTCCGAGAGGGGGAACTGAAGCTTTCTTT. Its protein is CASSYSPRGGTEAFF.

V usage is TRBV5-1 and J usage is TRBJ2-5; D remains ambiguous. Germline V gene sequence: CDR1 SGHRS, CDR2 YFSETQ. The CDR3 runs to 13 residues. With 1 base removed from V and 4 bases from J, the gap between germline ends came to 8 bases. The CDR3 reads CASSLRVSETQYF. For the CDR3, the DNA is TGCGCCAGCAGCTTGAGGGTTTCAGAGACCCAGTACTTC.

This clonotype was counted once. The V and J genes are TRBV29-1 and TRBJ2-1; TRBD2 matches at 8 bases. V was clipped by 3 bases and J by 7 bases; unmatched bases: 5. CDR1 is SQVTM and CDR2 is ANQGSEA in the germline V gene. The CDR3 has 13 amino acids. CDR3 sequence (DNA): TGCAGCGTTGAGTACGGGGGGGTGAATGAGCAGTTCTTC. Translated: CSVEYGGVNEQFF.

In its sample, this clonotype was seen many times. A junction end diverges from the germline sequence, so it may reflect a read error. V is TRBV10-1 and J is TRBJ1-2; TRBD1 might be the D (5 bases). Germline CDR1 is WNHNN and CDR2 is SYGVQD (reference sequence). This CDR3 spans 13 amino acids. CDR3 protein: CASSRDRSYGYTF. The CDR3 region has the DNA TGTGCCAGCAGCCGAGACAGAAGCTATGGCTACACCTTC.

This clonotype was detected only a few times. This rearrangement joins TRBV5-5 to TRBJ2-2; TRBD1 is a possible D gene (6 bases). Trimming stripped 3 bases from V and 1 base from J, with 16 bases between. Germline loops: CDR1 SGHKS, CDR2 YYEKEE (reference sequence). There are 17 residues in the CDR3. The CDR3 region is CASSSRRDTENTGELFF. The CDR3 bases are TGTGCCAGCAGCTCACGCCGGGACACTGAGAACACCGGGGAGCTGTTTTTT.

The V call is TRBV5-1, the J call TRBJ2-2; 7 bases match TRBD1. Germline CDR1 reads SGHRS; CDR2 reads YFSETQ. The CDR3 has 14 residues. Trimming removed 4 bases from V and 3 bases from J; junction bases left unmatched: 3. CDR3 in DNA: TGCGCCAGCAGCGTAACAGGGGACACCGGGGAGCTGTTTTTT. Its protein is CASSVTGDTGELFF.

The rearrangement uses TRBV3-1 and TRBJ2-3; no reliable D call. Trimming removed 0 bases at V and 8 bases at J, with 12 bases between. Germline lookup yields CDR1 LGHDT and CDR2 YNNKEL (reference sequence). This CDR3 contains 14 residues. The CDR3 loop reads CASSQDWQLGTQYF. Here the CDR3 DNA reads TGTGCCAGCAGCCAAGATTGGCAGTTGGGTACGCAGTATTTT.

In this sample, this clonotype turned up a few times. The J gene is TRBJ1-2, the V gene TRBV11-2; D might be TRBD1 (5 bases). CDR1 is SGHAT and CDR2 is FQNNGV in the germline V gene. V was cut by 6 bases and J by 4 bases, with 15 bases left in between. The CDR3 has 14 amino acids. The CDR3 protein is CASSPGTAGYGYTF. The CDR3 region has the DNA TGTGCCAGCAGTCCCGGGACCGCCGGCTATGGCTACACCTTC.

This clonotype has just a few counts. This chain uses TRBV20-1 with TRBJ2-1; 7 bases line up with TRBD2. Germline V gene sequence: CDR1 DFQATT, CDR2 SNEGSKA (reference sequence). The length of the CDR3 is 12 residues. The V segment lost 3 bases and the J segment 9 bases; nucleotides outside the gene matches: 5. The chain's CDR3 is CSASKRDREQFF. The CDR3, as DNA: TGCAGTGCTAGTAAGCGGGACCGTGAGCAGTTCTTC.

This CDR3 reads CASSQEARGGSNEQFF. The CDR3 DNA reads as TGTGCCAGCAGCCAAGAAGCCCGCGGGGGGAGTAATGAGCAGTTCTTC. The V and J genes are TRBV4-2 and TRBJ2-1; 8 bases agree with TRBD2. The ends lost 0 bases at V and 7 bases at J; junction bases unmatched: 8. The CDR3 extends over 16 amino acids. Germline-derived CDR1 and CDR2 are LGHNA and YNFKEQ.

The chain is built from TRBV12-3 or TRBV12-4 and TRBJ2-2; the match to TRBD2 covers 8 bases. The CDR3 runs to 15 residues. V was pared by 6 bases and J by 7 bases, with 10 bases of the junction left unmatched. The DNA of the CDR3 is TGTGCCAGCAGCCCGGGGGGGCGAAGAGTCGGGGAGCTGTTTTTT. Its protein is CASSPGGRRVGELFF.

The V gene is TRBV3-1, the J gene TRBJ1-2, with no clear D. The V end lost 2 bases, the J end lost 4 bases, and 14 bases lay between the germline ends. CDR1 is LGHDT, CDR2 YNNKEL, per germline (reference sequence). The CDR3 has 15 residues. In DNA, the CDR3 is TGTGCCAGCAGCCAACCGGGGATCCCTTTCTATGGCTACACCTTC. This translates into CASSQPGIPFYGYTF. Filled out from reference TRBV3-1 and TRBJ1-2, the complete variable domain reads DTAVSQTPKYLVTQMGNDKSIKCEQNLGHDTMYWYKQDSKKFLKIMFSYNNKELIINETVPNRFSPKSPDKAHLNLHINSLELGDSAVYFCASSQPGIPFYGYTFGSGTRLTVV.

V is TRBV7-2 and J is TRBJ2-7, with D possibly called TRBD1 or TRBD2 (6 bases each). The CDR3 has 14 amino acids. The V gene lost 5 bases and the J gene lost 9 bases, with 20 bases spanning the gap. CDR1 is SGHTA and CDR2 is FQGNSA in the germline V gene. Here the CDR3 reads CASSPQRGGPVQYF. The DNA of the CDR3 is TGTGCCAGCAGCCCACAGCGAGGGGGGCCGGTGCAGTACTTC.